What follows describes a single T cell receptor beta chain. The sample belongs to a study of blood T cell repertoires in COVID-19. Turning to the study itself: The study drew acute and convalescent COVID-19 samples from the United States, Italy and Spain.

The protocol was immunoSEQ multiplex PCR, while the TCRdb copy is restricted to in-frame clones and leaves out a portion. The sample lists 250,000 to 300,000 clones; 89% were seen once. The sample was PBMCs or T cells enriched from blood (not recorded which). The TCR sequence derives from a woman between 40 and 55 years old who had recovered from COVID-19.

DNA for the CDR3: TGTGCCAGCAGTGAGGGGCAAAGGGGATATGGCTACACCTTC. Its translation is CASSEGQRGYGYTF. The V gene is TRBV25-1, the J gene TRBJ1-2, with D possibly matching TRBD1 (5 bases). Trimming took off 3 bases at V and 5 bases at J, with 13 bases between the two ends. CDR1 is MGHDK, CDR2 SYGVNS, per germline. The CDR3 is made up of 14 amino acids.